This T cell receptor (beta chain) is drawn from a study of blood T cell repertoires in COVID-19. Germline V gene lookup returns CDR1 LGHNA and CDR2 YNFKEQ. The CDR3 loop spans 16 amino acids. V trimming: 4 bases; J trimming: 2 bases; junction bases outside the gene matches: 9. Methods used by the authors: Cell counts per sample came from amplifying reference gene primers. Method: immunoSEQ multiplex PCR; TCRdb's copy keeps in-frame clones and lacks some. The DNA gave D and trimming, while V, J and clone size come from that table. The top ten hold roughly 2.1% of the sample, which has under 300,000 clones, approximately 91% seen once.

This receptor was identified in a middle-aged woman with acute COVID-19. Material: PBMCs or T cells enriched from blood (not recorded which). The chain recombines TRBV4-2 with TRBJ2-5; 8 positions agree with TRBD2. CDR3 residues: CASSPRGGGLQETQYF. The CDR3 DNA is TGTGCCAGCAGCCCTAGGGGCGGGGGGTTACAAGAGACCCAGTACTTC.